The entry below describes one TCR beta chain. The V gene end was trimmed by 3 bases and the J gene end by 6 bases; junction bases not matched to a gene: 6. Germline V gene sequence: CDR1 KGHSH, CDR2 LQKENI. This CDR3 has 16 amino acids. Here immunoSEQ multiplex PCR was the method, and the copy in TCRdb shows in-frame clones only, minus some. Of a few hundred thousand clones in the sample, roughly nine tenths were seen once. The sample originates from a study of blood T cell repertoires in COVID-19. Overall study context: Material from acute and convalescent COVID-19 was sourced from the United States, Italy and Spain.

Grouping used clinical history reported by participants in a survey and questionnaire. Among Cohort 3 donors, those recovered had two negative PCRs, clearance, or symptom resolution. The chain has TRBV18 and TRBJ2-1, with 12 bases lining up with TRBD2. The source is a man in his late teens or twenties who had recovered from COVID-19. Specimen: PBMCs or T cells enriched from blood (not recorded which). CDR3 region: CASSPRLAGVSNEQFF. CDR3 sequence (DNA): TGTGCCAGCTCACCTCGACTAGCGGGGGTATCCAATGAGCAGTTCTTC. Full variable domain (remainder filled in from reference TRBV18 and TRBJ2-1): NAGVMQNPRHLVRRRGQEARLRCSPMKGHSHVYWYRQLPEEGLKFMVYLQKENIIDESGMPKERFSAEFPKEGPSILRIQQVVRGDSAAYFCASSPRLAGVSNEQFFGPGTRLTVL.